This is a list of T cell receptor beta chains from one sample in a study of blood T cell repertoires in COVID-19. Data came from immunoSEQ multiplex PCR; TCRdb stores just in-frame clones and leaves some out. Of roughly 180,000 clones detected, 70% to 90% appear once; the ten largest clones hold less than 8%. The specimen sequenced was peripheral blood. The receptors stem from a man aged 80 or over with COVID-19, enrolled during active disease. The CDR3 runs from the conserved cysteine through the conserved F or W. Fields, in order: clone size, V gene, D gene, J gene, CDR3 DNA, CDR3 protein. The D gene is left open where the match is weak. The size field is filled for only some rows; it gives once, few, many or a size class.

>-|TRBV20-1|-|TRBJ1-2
TGCAGTGCTAGTGGCTACCGAGGCTACACCTTC
CSASGYRGYTF
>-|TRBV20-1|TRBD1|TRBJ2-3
TGCAGTGCTATAGCAGGGGGTACGCAGTATTTT
CSAIAGGTQYF
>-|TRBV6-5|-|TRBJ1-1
TGTGCCAGCAGTTACTCGCGCTCAGAAGCTTTCTTT
CASSYSRSEAFF
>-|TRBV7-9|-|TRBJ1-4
TGTGCCACCGTAGAATCTGAAAAACTGTTTTTT
CATVESEKLFF
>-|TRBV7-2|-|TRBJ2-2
TGTGCCAGCAGTCCAGATGGGGGGGCCGTAACCGGGGAGCTGTTTTTT
CASSPDGGAVTGELFF
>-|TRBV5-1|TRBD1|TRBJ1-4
TGCGCCAGCAGCTTGACAGGGGCGTCTAATGAAAAACTGTTTTTT
CASSLTGASNEKLFF
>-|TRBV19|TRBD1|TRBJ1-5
TGTGCCAGTAGTATAGGCCAGGGGGACGGGCAGCCCCAGCATTTT
CASSIGQGDGQPQHF
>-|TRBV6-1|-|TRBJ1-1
TGTGCCAGCAGTGTTCAGGGCGCGCCCATGAACACTGAAGCTTTCTTT
CASSVQGAPMNTEAFF
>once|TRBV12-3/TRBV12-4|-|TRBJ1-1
TGTGCCAGCAGTGTACACCGGAACACTGAAGCTTTCTTT
CASSVHRNTEAFF
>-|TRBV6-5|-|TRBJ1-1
TGTGCCAGCAGTAAACATGCCAGGGTTAACACTGAAGCTTTCTTT
CASSKHARVNTEAFF
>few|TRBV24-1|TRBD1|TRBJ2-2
TGTGCCACCAGATCTCCGGGACAGGGGGGCACCGGGGAGCTGTTTTTT
CATRSPGQGGTGELFF
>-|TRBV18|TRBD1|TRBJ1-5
TGTGCCAGCTCACTAGGGGGCGATCAGCCCCAGCATTTT
CASSLGGDQPQHF
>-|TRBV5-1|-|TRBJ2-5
TGCGCCAGCAGCTGGACGGGGCAAGAGACCCAGTACTTC
CASSWTGQETQYF